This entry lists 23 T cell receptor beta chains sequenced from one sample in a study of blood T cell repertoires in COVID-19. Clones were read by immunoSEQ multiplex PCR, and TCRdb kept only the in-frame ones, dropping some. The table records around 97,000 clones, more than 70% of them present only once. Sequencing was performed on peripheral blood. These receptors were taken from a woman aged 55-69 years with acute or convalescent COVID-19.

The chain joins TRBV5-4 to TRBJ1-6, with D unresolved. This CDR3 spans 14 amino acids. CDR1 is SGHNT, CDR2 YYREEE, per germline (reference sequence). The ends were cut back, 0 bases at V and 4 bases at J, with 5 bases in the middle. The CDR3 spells CASSLDRYNSPLHF. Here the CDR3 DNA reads TGTGCCAGCAGCTTGGACAGATATAATTCACCCCTCCACTTT.

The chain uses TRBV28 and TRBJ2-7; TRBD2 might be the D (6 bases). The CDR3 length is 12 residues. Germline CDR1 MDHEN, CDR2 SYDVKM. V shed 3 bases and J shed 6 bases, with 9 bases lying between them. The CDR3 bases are TGTGCCAGCAGTTTCTCCGGGGGCGAGCAGTACTTC. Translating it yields CASSFSGGEQYF.

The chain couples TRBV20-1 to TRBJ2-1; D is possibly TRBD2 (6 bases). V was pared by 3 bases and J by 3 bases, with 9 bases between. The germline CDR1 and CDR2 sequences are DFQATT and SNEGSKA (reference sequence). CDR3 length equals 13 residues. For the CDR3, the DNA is TGCAGTGCTAGTCCTAGCGACTACAATGAGCAGTTCTTC. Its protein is CSASPSDYNEQFF.

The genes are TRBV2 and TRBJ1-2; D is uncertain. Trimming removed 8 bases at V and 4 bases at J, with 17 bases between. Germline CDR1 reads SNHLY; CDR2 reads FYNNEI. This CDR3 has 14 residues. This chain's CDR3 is CASGEQRISYGYTF. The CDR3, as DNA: TGTGCCAGCGGCGAACAGCGGATCAGCTATGGCTACACCTTC.

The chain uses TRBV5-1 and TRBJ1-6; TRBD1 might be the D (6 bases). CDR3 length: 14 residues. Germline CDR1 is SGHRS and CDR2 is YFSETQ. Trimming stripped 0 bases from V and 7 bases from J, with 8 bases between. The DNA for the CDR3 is TGCGCCAGCAGCTTGGTACAGGGAAATTCACCCCTCCACTTT. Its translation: CASSLVQGNSPLHF.

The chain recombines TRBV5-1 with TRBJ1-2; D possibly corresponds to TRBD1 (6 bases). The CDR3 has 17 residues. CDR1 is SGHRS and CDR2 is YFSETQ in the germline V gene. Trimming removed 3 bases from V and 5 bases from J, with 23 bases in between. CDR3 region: CASSSGDGLLAVYGYTF. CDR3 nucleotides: TGCGCCAGCAGCTCAGGGGACGGTCTGCTTGCCGTTTATGGCTACACCTTC.

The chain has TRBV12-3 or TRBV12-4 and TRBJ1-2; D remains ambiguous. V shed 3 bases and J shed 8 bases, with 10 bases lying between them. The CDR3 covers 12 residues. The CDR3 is CASSLRVSGYTF. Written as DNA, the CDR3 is TGTGCCAGCAGTTTGAGGGTTTCAGGCTACACCTTC.

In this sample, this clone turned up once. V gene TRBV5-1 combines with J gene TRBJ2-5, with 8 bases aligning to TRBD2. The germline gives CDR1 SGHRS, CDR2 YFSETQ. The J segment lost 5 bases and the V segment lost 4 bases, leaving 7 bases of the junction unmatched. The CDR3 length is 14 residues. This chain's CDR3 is CASSSTGGRETQYF. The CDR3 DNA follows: TGCGCCAGCAGCAGCACGGGAGGGCGGGAGACCCAGTACTTC.

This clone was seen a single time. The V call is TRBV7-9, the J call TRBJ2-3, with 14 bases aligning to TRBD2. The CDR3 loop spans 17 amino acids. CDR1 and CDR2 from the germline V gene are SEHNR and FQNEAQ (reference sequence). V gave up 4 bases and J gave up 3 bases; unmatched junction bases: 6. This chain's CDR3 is CASSSLGLAGATDTQYF. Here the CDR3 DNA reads TGTGCCAGCAGCTCCCTGGGACTAGCGGGAGCAACAGATACGCAGTATTTT.

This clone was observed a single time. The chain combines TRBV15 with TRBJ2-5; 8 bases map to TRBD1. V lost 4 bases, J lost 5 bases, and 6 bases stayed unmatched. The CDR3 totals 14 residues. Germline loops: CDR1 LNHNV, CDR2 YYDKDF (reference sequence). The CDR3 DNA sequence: TGTGCCACCAGCAAAGGACAGGGCAGGGAGACCCAGTACTTC. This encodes CATSKGQGRETQYF.

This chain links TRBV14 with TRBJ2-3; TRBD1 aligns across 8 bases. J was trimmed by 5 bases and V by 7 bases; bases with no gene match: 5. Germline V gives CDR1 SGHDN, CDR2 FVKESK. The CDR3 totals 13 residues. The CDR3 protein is CASNQGAIDTQYF. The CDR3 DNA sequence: TGTGCCAGCAACCAGGGGGCAATAGATACGCAGTATTTT.

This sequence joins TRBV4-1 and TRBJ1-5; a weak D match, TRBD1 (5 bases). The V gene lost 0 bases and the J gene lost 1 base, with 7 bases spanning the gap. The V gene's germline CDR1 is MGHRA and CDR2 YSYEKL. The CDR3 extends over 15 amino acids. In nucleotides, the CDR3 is TGCGCCAGCAGCCAAGACGGGGGGAGCAATCAGCCCCAGCATTTT. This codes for CASSQDGGSNQPQHF.

CDR3 in amino acids: CASSLVGLAGGDSYNEQFF. The CDR3 DNA is TGTGCCAGCAGCTTGGTCGGGCTAGCGGGAGGGGACTCCTACAATGAGCAGTTCTTC. This chain uses TRBV5-6 with TRBJ2-1; 12 bases line up with TRBD2. The junction had 7 bases not matched to a gene; V was cut back by 0 bases and J by 0 bases. CDR3 size: 19 residues. Germline lookup yields CDR1 SGHDT and CDR2 YYEEEE.

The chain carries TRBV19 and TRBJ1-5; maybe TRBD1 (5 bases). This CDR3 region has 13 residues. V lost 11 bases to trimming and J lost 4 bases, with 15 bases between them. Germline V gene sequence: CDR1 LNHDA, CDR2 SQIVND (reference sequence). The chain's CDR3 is CAVGASGNQPQHF. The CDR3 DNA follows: TGTGCCGTTGGGGCCTCAGGGAATCAGCCCCAGCATTTT.

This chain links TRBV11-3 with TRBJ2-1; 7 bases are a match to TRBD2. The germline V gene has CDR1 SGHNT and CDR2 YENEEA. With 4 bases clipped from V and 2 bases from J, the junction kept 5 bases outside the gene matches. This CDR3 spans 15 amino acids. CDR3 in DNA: TGTGCCAGCAGCTGGGGAGGGAGTGCCTACAATGAGCAGTTCTTC. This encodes CASSWGGSAYNEQFF. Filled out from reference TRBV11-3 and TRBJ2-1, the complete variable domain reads EAGVVQSPRYKIIEKKQPVAFWCNPISGHNTLYWYLQNLGQGPELLIRYENEEAVDDSQLPKDRFSAERLKGVDSTLKIQPAELGDSAVYLCASSWGGSAYNEQFFGPGTRLTVL.

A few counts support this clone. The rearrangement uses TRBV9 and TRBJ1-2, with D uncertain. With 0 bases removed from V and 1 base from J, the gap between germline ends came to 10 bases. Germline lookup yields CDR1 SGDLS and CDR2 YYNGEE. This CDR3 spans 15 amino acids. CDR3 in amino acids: CASSVASGVNYGYTF. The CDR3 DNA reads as TGTGCCAGCAGCGTAGCTTCGGGAGTTAACTATGGCTACACCTTC.

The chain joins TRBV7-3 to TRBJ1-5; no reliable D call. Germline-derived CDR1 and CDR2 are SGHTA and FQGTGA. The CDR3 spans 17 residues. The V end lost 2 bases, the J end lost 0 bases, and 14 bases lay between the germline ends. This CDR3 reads CASSLVTDEYSNQPQHF. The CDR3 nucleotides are TGTGCCAGCAGCTTAGTTACAGATGAATATAGCAATCAGCCCCAGCATTTT.

CDR3 sequence: CASSPSSGTEAFF. CDR3 in DNA: TGTGCCAGCAGCCCAAGTTCGGGCACTGAAGCTTTCTTT. The rearrangement joins TRBV7-9 to TRBJ1-1; D remains unclear. The germline gives CDR1 SEHNR, CDR2 FQNEAQ (reference sequence). The CDR3 spans 13 residues. The V gene lost 5 bases and the J gene lost 4 bases, with 11 bases spanning the gap. Complete variable domain (other parts from reference TRBV7-9 and TRBJ1-1): DTGVSQNPRHKITKRGQNVTFRCDPISEHNRLYWYRQTLGQGPEFLTYFQNEAQLEKSRLLSDRFSAERPKGSFSTLEIQRTEQGDSAMYLCASSPSSGTEAFFGQGTRLTVV.

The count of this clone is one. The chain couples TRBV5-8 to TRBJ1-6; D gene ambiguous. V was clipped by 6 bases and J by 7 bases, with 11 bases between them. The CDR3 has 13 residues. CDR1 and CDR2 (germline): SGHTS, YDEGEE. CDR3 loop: CASITVFNSPLHF. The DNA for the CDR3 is TGTGCCAGCATCACAGTCTTCAATTCACCCCTCCACTTT.

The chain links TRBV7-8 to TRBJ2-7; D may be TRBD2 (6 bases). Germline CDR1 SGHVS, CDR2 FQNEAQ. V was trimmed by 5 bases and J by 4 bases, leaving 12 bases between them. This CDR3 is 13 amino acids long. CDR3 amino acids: CASSPGVDYEQYV. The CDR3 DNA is TGTGCCAGCAGCCCGGGAGTGGATTACGAGCAGTACGTC.

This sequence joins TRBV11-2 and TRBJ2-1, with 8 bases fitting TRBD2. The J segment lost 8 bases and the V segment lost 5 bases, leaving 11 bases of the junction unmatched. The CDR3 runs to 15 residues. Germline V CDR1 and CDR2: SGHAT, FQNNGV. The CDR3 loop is CASSHGTRWDDEQFF. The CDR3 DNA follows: TGTGCCAGCAGCCACGGGACTAGGTGGGATGATGAGCAGTTCTTC.

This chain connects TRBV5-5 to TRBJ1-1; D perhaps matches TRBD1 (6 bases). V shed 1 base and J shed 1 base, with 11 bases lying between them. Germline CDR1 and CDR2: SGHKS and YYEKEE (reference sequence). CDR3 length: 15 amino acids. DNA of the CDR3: TGTGCCAGCAGCTTGTTTACGACAGGGAACACTGAAGCTTTCTTT. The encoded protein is CASSLFTTGNTEAFF.

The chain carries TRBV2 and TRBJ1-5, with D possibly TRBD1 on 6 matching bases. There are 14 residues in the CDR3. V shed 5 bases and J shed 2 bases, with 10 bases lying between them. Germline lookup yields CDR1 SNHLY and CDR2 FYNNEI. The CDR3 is CASSSGDGNQPQHF. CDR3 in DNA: TGTGCCAGCAGTTCAGGGGATGGCAATCAGCCCCAGCATTTT.